These T cell receptor beta chains were read from a single sample in a study of tumour-infiltrating T cells in Burkitt lymphoma. This table comes from immunoSEQ multiplex PCR, and its TCRdb copy is limited to in-frame clones, with some not included. The sample holds around 50,000 clones, around 29% seen once. Sequencing was carried out using tumor tissue. The receptors here all came from a human donor with Burkitt lymphoma. Each CDR3 is given without its conserved first and last residue.

V: TRBV15
J: TRBJ1-2
CDR3: ATSRDMDSQGYT

V: TRBV2
J: TRBJ2-5
CDR3: ASRAAWETQY

V: TRBV7-9
J: TRBJ2-3
CDR3: ASSFGGDTQY

V: TRBV2
J: TRBJ2-5
CDR3: ASRGGSGGFVETQY

V: TRBV2
J: TRBJ2-7
CDR3: ASSGQGSSYEQY

V: TRBV19
J: TRBJ1-5
CDR3: ASSRSNQPQH

V: TRBV29-1
J: TRBJ1-5
CDR3: SVVWTGDGNQPQH

V: TRBV5-5
J: TRBJ2-3
CDR3: ASSLLGDADTQY

V: TRBV10-1
J: TRBJ1-1
CDR3: ANTTEQGWSMNTEAF

V: TRBV7-9
J: TRBJ1-6
CDR3: ASSLSGVSPLH

V: TRBV7-9
J: TRBJ1-2
CDR3: ASGATVL

V: TRBV2
J: TRBJ2-3
CDR3: ASTAPDTQY

V: TRBV4-1
J: TRBJ2-5
CDR3: ASSHTTGALSGAQETQY

V: TRBV4-3
J: TRBJ1-1
CDR3: ASSQVGRNTEAF

V: TRBV6-1
J: TRBJ1-2
CDR3: ASSERREVSCT

V: TRBV28
J: TRBJ2-5
CDR3: ASSLSALQETQY

V: TRBV30
J: TRBJ2-7
CDR3: IGQGLSYEQY

V: TRBV4-1
J: TRBJ2-1
CDR3: ASSQQGGRNEQF

V: TRBV29-1
J: TRBJ1-2
CDR3: SVAPDSYYGYT

V: TRBV27
J: TRBJ1-1
CDR3: ASSFGIYYTEAF

V: TRBV7-2
J: TRBJ2-1
CDR3: ASTGAGGLNEQF

V: TRBV6-6
J: TRBJ1-6
CDR3: ASSPRRGSNSPLH

V: TRBV11-2
J: TRBJ1-6
CDR3: ASSLRILSYNSPLH

V: TRBV10-3
J: TRBJ1-2
CDR3: AISARRDYGYT

V: TRBV9
J: TRBJ2-7
CDR3: ASSPSPKVVSYEQY

V: TRBV6-5
J: TRBJ1-5
CDR3: ASSAEGRHQPQH

V: TRBV2
J: TRBJ2-2
CDR3: ASSERPGFGELF

V: TRBV7-8
J: TRBJ2-7
CDR3: ASSWGASYEQY

V: TRBV7-9
J: TRBJ1-1
CDR3: ASSLGAGGTEAF